Below, 5 T cell receptor beta chains from the same sample are listed, as sequenced in a study of T cells after yellow fever vaccination. TCRdb re-called the 5' RACE reads through MiXCR, storing one row per CDR3 protein. Found here are a few hundred thousand distinct CDR3 sequences, around 6.8% of them singletons; the top ten hold roughly a sixth. This specimen was PBMCs, taken approximately 47 days after the first yellow fever vaccination. All receptors come from a young man who received the YFV17D yellow fever vaccine.

This chain uses TRBV7-2 with TRBJ2-5; 8 nucleotides line up with TRBD1. The CDR3 has 16 residues. V lost 1 base, J lost 1 base, and 5 bases stayed unmatched. Germline loops: CDR1 SGHTA, CDR2 FQGNSA. The CDR3 sequence is CASSLVPQGGQETQYF. CDR3 coding DNA: TGTGCCAGCAGCTTAGTGCCACAGGGGGGCCAAGAGACCCAGTACTTC.

The chain combines TRBV25-1 with TRBJ1-1; D uncertain. The germline V gene has CDR1 MGHDK and CDR2 SYGVNS. The CDR3 covers 13 residues. Deletions cut 5 bases from V and 11 bases from J, with 18 bases between. This CDR3 is CASSYSSREGAFF. The CDR3, as DNA: TGTGCCAGCAGTTACTCCTCGAGGGAAGGGGCTTTCTTT.

This sequence joins TRBV7-6 and TRBJ1-1; TRBD1 agrees at 8 bases. Trimming at V came to 0 bases and at J to 7 bases, leaving 7 bases not matched to a gene. The germline V gene encodes CDR1 SGHVS and CDR2 FNYEAQ. The CDR3 extends over 15 amino acids. The CDR3 region has the DNA TGTGCCAGCAGCTTAGCGGGGGGACAGGCTGTTGAAGCTTTCTTT. Amino acids: CASSLAGGQAVEAFF.

The chain has TRBV12-3 or TRBV12-4 and TRBJ1-5; possibly TRBD1 for D (5 bases). This CDR3 contains 14 residues. V gave up 1 base and J gave up 7 bases, with 11 bases separating them. CDR3 loop: CASSLVRVGQPQHF. Here the CDR3 DNA reads TGTGCCAGCAGTTTAGTCAGGGTGGGGCAGCCCCAGCATTTT.

This clonotype was detected a few times. The gene calls are TRBV28 and TRBJ2-7, with TRBD2 matching over 13 bases. The CDR3 covers 19 residues. Germline CDR1 MDHEN, CDR2 SYDVKM. V shed 4 bases and J 6 bases; nucleotides not matched to a gene: 18. The CDR3 DNA reads TGTGCCAGCAGTTCTCGACTAGCGGGGGGCCACTCGCCGGGGCTCGAGCAGTACTTC. This sequence encodes CASSSRLAGGHSPGLEQYF.